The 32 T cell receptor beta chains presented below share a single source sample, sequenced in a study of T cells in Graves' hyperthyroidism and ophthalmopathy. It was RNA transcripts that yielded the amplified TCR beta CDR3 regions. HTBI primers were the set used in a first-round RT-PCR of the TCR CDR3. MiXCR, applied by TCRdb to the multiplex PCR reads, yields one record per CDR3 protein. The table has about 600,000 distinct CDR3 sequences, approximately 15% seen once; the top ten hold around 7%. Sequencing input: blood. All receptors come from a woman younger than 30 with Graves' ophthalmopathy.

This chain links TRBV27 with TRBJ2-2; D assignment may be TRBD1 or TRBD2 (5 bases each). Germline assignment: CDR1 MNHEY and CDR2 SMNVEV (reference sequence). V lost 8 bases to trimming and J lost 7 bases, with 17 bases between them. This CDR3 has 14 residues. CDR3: CASSKGPNLGELFF. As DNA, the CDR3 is TGTGCCAGCTCTAAGGGACCCAACCTCGGGGAGCTGTTTTTT.

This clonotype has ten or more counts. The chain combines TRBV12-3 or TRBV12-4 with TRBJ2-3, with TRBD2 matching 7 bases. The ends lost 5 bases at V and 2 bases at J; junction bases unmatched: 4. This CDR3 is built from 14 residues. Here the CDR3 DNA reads TGTGCCAGCAGTGGGGACTACCCCACAGATACGCAGTATTTT. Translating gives CASSGDYPTDTQYF.

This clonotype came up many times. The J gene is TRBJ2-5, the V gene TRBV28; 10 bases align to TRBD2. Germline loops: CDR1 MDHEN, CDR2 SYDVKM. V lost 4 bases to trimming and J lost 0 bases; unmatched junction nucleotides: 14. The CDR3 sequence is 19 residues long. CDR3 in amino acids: CASSSQPRYSGRYQETQYF. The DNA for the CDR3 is TGTGCCAGCAGTTCCCAACCGAGATATAGCGGGAGGTACCAAGAGACCCAGTACTTC.

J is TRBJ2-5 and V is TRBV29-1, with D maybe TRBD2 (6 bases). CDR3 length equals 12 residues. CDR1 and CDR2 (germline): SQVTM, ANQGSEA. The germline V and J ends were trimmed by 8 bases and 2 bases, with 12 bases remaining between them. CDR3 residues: CSSTSSQETQYF. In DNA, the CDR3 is TGCAGCTCGACTAGTTCACAAGAGACCCAGTACTTC. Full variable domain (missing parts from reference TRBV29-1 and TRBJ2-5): SAVISQKPSRDICQRGTSLTIQCQVDSQVTMMFWYRQQPGQSLTLIATANQGSEATYESGFVIDKFPISRPNLTFSTLTVSNMSPEDSSIYLCSSTSSQETQYFGPGTRLLVL.

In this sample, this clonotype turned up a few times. In DNA form, the CDR3 reads TGTGCCAGCAGTCAACAGGGGTGGTTGGCCTACGAGCAGTACTTC. It yields the protein CASSQQGWLAYEQYF. The gene calls are TRBV27 and TRBJ2-7; TRBD1 agrees at 7 bases. Trimming at V came to 5 bases and at J to 2 bases, leaving 9 bases not matched to a gene. This CDR3 has 15 amino acids. CDR1 and CDR2 from the germline V gene are MNHEY and SMNVEV (reference sequence).

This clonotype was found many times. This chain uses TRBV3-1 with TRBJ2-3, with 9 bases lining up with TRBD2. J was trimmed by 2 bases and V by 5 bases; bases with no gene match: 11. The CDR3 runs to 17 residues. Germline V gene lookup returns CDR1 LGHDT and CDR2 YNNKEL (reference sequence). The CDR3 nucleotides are TGTGCCAGCAGCGCAGGTGGGAGACTAGCGGACACAGATACGCAGTATTTT. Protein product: CASSAGGRLADTDTQYF.

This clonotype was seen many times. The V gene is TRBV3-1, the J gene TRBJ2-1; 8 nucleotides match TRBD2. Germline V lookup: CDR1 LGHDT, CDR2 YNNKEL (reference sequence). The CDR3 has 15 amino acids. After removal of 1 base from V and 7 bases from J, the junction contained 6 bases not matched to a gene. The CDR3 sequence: CASSQVTGGGNEQFF. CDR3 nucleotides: TGTGCCAGCAGCCAAGTGACGGGAGGGGGGAATGAGCAGTTCTTC.

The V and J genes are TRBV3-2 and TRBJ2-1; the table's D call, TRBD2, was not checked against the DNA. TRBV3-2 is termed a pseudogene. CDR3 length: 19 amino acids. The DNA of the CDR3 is TGTGCCAGCAGCCAAGATCCTCCACGACTAGCGGGAGCTTACAATGAGCAGTTCTTC. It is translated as CASSQDPPRLAGAYNEQFF.

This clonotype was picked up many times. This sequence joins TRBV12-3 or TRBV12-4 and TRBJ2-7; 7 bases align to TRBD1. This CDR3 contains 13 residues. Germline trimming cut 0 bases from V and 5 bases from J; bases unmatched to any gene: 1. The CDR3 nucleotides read TGTGCCAGCAGTTTAGCGACAGGGCACGAGCAGTACTTC. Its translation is CASSLATGHEQYF.

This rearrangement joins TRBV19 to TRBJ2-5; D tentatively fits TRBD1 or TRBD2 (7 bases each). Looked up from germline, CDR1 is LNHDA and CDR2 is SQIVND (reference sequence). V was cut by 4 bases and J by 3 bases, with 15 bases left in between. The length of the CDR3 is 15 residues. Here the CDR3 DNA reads TGTGCCAGTAGTAGCATCCAGGGGGGGAAAGAGACCCAGTACTTC. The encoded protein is CASSSIQGGKETQYF. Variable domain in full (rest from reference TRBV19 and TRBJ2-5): DGGITQSPKYLFRKEGQNVTLSCEQNLNHDAMYWYRQDPGQGLRLIYYSQIVNDFQKGDIAEGYSVSREKKESFPLTVTSAQKNPTAFYLCASSSIQGGKETQYFGPGTRLLVL.

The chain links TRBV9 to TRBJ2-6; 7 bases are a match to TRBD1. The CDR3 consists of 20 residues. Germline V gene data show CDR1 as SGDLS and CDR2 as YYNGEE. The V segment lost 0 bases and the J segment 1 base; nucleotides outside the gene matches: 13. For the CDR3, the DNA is TGTGCCAGCAGCGTAGCCTCACACCCGACAGGGATGTCTGGGGCCAACGTCCTGACTTTC. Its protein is CASSVASHPTGMSGANVLTF.

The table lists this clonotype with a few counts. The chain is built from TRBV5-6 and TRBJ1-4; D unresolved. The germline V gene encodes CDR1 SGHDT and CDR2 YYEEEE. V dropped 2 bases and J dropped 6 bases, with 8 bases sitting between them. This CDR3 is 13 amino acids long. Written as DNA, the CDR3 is TGTGCCAGCAGCTTTGCATTGGATGAAAAACTGTTTTTT. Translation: CASSFALDEKLFF.

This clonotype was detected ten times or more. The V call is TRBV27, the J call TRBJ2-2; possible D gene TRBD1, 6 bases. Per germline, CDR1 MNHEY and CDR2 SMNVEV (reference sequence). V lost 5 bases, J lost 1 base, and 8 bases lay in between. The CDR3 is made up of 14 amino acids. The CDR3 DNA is TGTGCCAGCAGTCAGGGGAGGAACACCGGGGAGCTGTTTTTT. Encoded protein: CASSQGRNTGELFF.

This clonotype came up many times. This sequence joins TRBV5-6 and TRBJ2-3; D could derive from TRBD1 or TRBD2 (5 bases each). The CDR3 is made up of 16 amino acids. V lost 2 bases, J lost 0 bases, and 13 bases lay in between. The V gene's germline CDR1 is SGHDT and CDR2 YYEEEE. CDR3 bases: TGTGCCAGCAGCTTTGGGGGATCGGAGAGCACAGATACGCAGTATTTT. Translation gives CASSFGGSESTDTQYF.

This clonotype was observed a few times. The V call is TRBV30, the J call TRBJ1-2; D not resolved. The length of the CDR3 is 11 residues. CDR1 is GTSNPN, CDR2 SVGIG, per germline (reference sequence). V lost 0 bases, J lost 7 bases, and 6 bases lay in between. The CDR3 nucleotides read TGTGCCTGGAGTGTGTCGGTTGGCTACACCTTC. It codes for CAWSVSVGYTF.

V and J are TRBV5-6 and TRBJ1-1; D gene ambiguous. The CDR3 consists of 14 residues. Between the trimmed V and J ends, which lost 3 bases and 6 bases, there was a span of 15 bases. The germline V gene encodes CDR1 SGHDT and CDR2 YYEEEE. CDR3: CASSYNPGNPEAFF. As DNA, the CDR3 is TGTGCCAGCAGCTATAACCCGGGTAACCCTGAAGCTTTCTTT.

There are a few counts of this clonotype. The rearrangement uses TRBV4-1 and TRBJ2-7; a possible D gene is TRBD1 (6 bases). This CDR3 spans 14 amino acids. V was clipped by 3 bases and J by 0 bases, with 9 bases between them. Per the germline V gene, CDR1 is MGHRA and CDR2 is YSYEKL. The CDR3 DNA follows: TGCGCCAGCAGCCAGACAGGATACTCCTACGAGCAGTACTTC. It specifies CASSQTGYSYEQYF.

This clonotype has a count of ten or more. CDR3 in DNA: TGTGCCAGCAGCTCCAGGACAAGCACAGATACGCAGTATTTT. Translation: CASSSRTSTDTQYF. The J gene is TRBJ2-3, the V gene TRBV7-2; weak D call: TRBD1 (5 bases). The CDR3 is 14 amino acids. Trimming shortened V by 4 bases and J by 0 bases, and 8 bases separated the two germline ends. The germline V gene encodes CDR1 SGHTA and CDR2 FQGNSA.

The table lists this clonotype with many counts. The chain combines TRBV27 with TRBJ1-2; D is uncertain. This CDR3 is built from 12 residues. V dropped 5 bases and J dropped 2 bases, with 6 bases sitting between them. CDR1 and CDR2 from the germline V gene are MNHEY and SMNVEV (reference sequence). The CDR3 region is CASSAKNYGYTF. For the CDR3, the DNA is TGTGCCAGCAGTGCGAAGAACTATGGCTACACCTTC.

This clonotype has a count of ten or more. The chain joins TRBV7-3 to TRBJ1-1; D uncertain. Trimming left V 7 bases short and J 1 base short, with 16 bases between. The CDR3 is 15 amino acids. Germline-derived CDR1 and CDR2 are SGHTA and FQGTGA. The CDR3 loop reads CASISGEYTNTEAFF. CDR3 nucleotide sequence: TGTGCCAGCATCTCCGGTGAGTATACGAACACTGAAGCTTTCTTT.

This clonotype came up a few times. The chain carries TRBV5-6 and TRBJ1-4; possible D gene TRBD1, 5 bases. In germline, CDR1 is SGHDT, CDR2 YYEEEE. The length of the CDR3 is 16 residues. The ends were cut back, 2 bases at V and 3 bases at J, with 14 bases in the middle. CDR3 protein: CASSLRGDSSNEKLFF. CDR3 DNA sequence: TGTGCCAGCAGCTTAAGAGGAGACAGCTCTAATGAAAAACTGTTTTTT. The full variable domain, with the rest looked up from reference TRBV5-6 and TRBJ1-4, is DAGVTQSPTHLIKTRGQQVTLRCSPKSGHDTVSWYQQALGQGPQFIFQYYEEEERQRGNFPDRFSGHQFPNYSSELNVNALLLGDSALYLCASSLRGDSSNEKLFFGSGTQLSVL.

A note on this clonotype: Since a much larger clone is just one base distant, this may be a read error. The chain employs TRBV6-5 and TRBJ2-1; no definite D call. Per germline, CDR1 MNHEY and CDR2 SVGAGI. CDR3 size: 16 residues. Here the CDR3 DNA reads TGTGCCAGCAGTTACGAGTTATTTTCTGGCTACAGTGAGCAGTTCTTC. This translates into CASSYELFSGYSEQFF.

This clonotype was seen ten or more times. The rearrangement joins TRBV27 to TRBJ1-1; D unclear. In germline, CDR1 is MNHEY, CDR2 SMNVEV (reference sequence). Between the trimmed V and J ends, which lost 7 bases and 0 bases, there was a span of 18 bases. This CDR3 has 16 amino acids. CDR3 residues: CASTLVLGSMNTEAFF. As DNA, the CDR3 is TGTGCCAGCACGCTGGTTTTGGGCAGTATGAACACTGAAGCTTTCTTT.

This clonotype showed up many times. The CDR3: CASSLALFRGGSEAFF. The CDR3, as DNA: TGTGCCAGCAGCTTAGCGCTGTTTAGGGGAGGTTCTGAAGCTTTCTTT. This rearrangement joins TRBV7-9 to TRBJ1-1, with D perhaps matching TRBD1 (5 bases). V dropped 0 bases and J dropped 6 bases, with 17 bases sitting between them. Germline loops: CDR1 SEHNR, CDR2 FQNEAQ (reference sequence). This CDR3 has 16 residues.

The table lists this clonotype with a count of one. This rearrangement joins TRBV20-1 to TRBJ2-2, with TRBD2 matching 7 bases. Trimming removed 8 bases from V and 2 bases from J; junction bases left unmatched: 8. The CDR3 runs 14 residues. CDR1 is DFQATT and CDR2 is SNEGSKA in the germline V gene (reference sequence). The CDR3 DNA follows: TGCAGTACCAGGGAGGGAGATAACACCGGGGAGCTGTTTTTT. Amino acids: CSTREGDNTGELFF.

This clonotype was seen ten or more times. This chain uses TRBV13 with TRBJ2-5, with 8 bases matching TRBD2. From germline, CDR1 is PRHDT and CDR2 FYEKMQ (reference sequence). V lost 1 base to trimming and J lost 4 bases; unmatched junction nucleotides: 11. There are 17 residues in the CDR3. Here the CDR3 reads CASSLAFQAGVGETQYF. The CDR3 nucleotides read TGTGCCAGCAGCTTAGCTTTCCAAGCGGGAGTTGGAGAGACCCAGTACTTC.

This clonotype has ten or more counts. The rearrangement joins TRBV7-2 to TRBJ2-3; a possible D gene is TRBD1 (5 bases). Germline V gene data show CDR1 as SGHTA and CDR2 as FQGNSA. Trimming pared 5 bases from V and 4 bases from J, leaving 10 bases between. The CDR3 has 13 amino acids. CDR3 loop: CASSSDSSDTQYF. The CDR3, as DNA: TGTGCCAGCAGCAGCGACAGTTCAGATACGCAGTATTTT.

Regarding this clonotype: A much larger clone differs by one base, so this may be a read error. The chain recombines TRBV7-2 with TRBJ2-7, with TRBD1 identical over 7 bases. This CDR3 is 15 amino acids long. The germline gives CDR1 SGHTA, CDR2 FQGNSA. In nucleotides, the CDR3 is TGTGCCAGCGGCTTAGGGACAGAAGTCCACTACGAGCAGTACTTC. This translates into CASGLGTEVHYEQYF.

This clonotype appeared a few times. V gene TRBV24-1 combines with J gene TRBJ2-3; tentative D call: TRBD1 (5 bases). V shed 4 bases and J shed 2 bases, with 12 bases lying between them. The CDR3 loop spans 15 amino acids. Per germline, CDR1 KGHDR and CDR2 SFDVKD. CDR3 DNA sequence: TGTGCCACCAGTGACAGGGCCCCCTTCACAGATACGCAGTATTTT. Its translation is CATSDRAPFTDTQYF.

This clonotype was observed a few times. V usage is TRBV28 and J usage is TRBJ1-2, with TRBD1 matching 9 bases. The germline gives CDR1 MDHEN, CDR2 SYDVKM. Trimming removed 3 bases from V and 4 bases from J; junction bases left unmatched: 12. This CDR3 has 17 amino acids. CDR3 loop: CASSFPGQGYSSYGYTF. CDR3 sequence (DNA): TGTGCCAGCAGTTTCCCGGGACAGGGTTATAGTAGCTATGGCTACACCTTC.

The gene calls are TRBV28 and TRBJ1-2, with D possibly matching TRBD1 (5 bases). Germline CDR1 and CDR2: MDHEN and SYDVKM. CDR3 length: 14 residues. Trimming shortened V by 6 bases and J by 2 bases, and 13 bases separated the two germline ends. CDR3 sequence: CASRSAGLNYGYTF. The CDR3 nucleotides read TGTGCCAGCAGGTCGGCAGGGTTAAACTATGGCTACACCTTC.

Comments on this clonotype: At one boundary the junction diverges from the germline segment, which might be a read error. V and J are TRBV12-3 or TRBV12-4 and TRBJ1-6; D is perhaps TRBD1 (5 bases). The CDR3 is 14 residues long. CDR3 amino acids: CASSLVGPLLPLRF. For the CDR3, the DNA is TGTGCCAGCAGTTTAGTGGGGCCGCTCTTGCCCCTCCGCTTT.